What follows is one T cell receptor beta chain and its context. Its target is unknown. This record comes from a study of cytomegalovirus exposure and HLA in healthy donors. Per the germline V gene, CDR1 is PRHDT and CDR2 is FYEKMQ (reference sequence). V lost 5 bases, J lost 4 bases, and 8 bases stayed unmatched. The CDR3 has 16 amino acids. Study outcomes and limitations: Rates of TCR association differed by HLA locus in a later analysis, with DRB1 highest and HLA-C lowest. A missense DCLRE1C variant was associated with V- and J-gene trimming of TCR beta chains in a later analysis, and an independent cohort replicated the association.

The primer mix had 60 Vbeta and 13 Jbeta primers. The data were produced by immunoSEQ multiplex PCR, yet TCRdb's version contains in-frame clones alone and is incomplete. The sample totals about 160,000 clones. Every donor was a healthy person donating bone marrow. Input material: PBMCs. The chain recombines TRBV13 with TRBJ1-1, with TRBD1 matching over 12 bases. The TCR sequence derives from a woman aged 60 to 75 in good health and CMV-seronegative. CDR3 in amino acids: CASSDRDRGLGTEAFF. CDR3 bases: TGTGCCAGCAGCGACCGGGACAGGGGGCTGGGCACTGAAGCTTTCTTT. The variable domain in full, with the rest retrieved from reference TRBV13 and TRBJ1-1, is AAGVIQSPRHLIKEKRETATLKCYPIPRHDTVYWYQQGPGQDPQFLISFYEKMQSDKGSIPDRFSAQQFSDYHSELNMSSLELGDSALYFCASSDRDRGLGTEAFFGQGTRLTVV.